The clone carrying this T cell receptor beta chain turned up a few times. Its antigen is still unknown. This entry belongs to a study of T cells in Graves' hyperthyroidism and ophthalmopathy. Researchers barred patients who had uncontrolled infection, other autoimmune disease, pregnancy or lactation. CDR3 length equals 17 residues. Germline CDR1 reads WNHNN; CDR2 reads SYGVQD (reference sequence). The V segment lost 0 bases and the J segment 5 bases; nucleotides outside the gene matches: 8. Findings and caveats of the study: Patients with ophthalmopathy were separated from those with stable hyperthyroidism by a 13 V-J model. Most clonotypes expanded in thyroid above 0.001 were likewise present in blood.

TCR beta CDR3 sequences were amplified from RNA transcripts. HTBI primers were used for first-round RT-PCR of the TCR CDR3. TCRdb itself ran the multiplex PCR reads through MiXCR, one entry per CDR3 protein. This sample carries 450,000 to 700,000 distinct CDR3 sequences, more than 45% of them seen once, and the ten largest clones take about 8%. The sample comprised peripheral blood or thyroid tissue (not recorded which). V is TRBV10-1 and J is TRBJ2-3, with 10 bases fitting TRBD2. This TCR was recovered from a woman between 18 and 30 years old with Graves' hyperthyroidism. As DNA, the CDR3 is TGCGCCAGCAGTGAGTCGATTCCTAGCGGGAGTAGAGATACGCAGTATTTT. Translating it yields CASSESIPSGSRDTQYF.